This TCR beta chain emerged from a study of blood T cell repertoires in COVID-19. Overall study: Samples of COVID-19 (acute and convalescent) were obtained from the United States, Italy and Spain. In each case, the material was cDNA or gDNA derived from T cells, B-cell-depleted T cells, or PBMCs.

The table came from immunoSEQ multiplex PCR; TCRdb's copy has only in-frame clones and leaves some out. The sample lists about 100,000 clones, roughly 88% occurring once. This CDR3 is 15 amino acids long. Germline assignment: CDR1 ENHRY and CDR2 SYGVKD. V was trimmed by 3 bases and J by 3 bases, leaving 15 bases between them. The sequence was collected from an elderly man with acute or convalescent COVID-19. Sequencing was carried out using peripheral blood. This chain connects TRBV10-3 to TRBJ2-7; D is perhaps TRBD2 (6 bases). CDR3 sequence reads: CAISERGGSNYEQYF. Written as DNA, the CDR3 is TGTGCCATCAGTGAAAGGGGAGGTAGTAACTACGAGCAGTACTTC.